This is a list of T cell receptor beta chains from one sample in a study of shared clonotypes between healthy human individuals. Method: immunoSEQ multiplex PCR; TCRdb's copy keeps in-frame clones and lacks some. The table lists around 2.5 million clones, 93% of them singletons. The specimen sequenced was naive CD4+ T cells from PBMCs. The receptors come from a man aged 18 to 29 in good health. Some clones in this sample may be carry-over from other donors' samples. Each CDR3 is given with its conserved first and last residue. D genes are given only for firm matches. The size field is filled for only some rows; it gives once, few, many or a size class.

size: NA
V: TRBV5-4
D: TRBD1
J: TRBJ1-5
CDR3: CASSLQGGNQPQHF
DNA: TGTGCCAGCAGTTTACAGGGGGGCAATCAGCCCCAGCATTTT

size: NA
V: TRBV6-6
D: TRBD2
J: TRBJ2-1
CDR3: CASSTARGDKYNEQFF
DNA: TGTGCCAGCAGTACCGCTCGGGGGGATAAATACAATGAGCAGTTCTTC

size: NA
V: TRBV28
D: NA
J: TRBJ2-7
CDR3: CASSSPPGQFPNEQYF
DNA: TGTGCCAGCAGTTCGCCTCCCGGGCAGTTTCCTAACGAGCAGTACTTC

size: NA
V: TRBV6-4
D: NA
J: TRBJ1-1
CDR3: CASSADQTGTEAFF
DNA: TGTGCCAGCAGCGCGGACCAAACGGGGACTGAAGCTTTCTTT

size: NA
V: TRBV7-8
D: NA
J: TRBJ2-3
CDR3: CASSLKQETDTQYF
DNA: TGTGCCAGCAGCTTAAAACAGGAGACAGATACGCAGTATTTT

size: NA
V: TRBV6-4
D: NA
J: TRBJ1-2
CDR3: CASTKGVPNYGYTF
DNA: TGTGCCAGCACCAAGGGGGTCCCAAACTATGGCTACACCTTC

size: NA
V: TRBV6-6
D: TRBD1
J: TRBJ1-2
CDR3: CASGRGRDYGYTF
DNA: TGTGCCAGCGGAAGGGGGCGGGACTATGGCTACACCTTC

size: NA
V: TRBV7-2
D: NA
J: TRBJ2-3
CDR3: CASSFRTGVGTDTQYF
DNA: TGTGCCAGCAGCTTTCGCACGGGAGTTGGGACAGATACGCAGTATTTT

size: NA
V: TRBV7-2
D: TRBD2
J: TRBJ2-1
CDR3: CASSLDGLAGIFEFF
DNA: TGTGCCAGCAGCTTGGACGGACTAGCGGGAATATTTGAGTTCTTC

size: NA
V: TRBV15
D: NA
J: TRBJ1-5
CDR3: CATSGSGSPFSNQPQHF
DNA: TGTGCCACCAGCGGATCAGGGTCTCCCTTTAGCAATCAGCCCCAGCATTTT

size: NA
V: TRBV7-2
D: TRBD1
J: TRBJ1-3
CDR3: CASSQQGSISGNTIYF
DNA: TGTGCCAGCAGTCAACAGGGGTCAATCTCTGGAAACACCATATATTTT

size: NA
V: TRBV7-6
D: NA
J: TRBJ1-1
CDR3: CASSPQRVGVNTEAFF
DNA: TGTGCCAGCAGCCCCCAAAGGGTGGGGGTGAACACTGAAGCTTTCTTT

size: NA
V: TRBV7-6
D: NA
J: TRBJ2-7
CDR3: CASSLEPLSRAGGYEQYF
DNA: TGTGCCAGCAGCTTAGAGCCCCTTAGTAGGGCTGGCGGTTACGAGCAGTACTTC

size: NA
V: TRBV5-1
D: NA
J: TRBJ1-5
CDR3: CASSLGTPNQPQHF
DNA: TGCGCCAGCAGCTTGGGGACACCCAATCAGCCCCAGCATTTT

size: NA
V: TRBV2
D: NA
J: TRBJ2-7
CDR3: CASSDPGVSYEQYF
DNA: TGTGCCAGCAGTGACCCAGGGGTTTCCTACGAGCAGTACTTC

size: NA
V: TRBV9
D: NA
J: TRBJ2-7
CDR3: CASSPRESYEQYF
DNA: TGTGCCAGCAGCCCCCGAGAATCCTACGAGCAGTACTTC

size: NA
V: TRBV19
D: TRBD1
J: TRBJ1-1
CDR3: CASSPRQGSGSEAFF
DNA: TGTGCCAGTAGTCCCCGACAGGGTTCGGGGTCCGAAGCTTTCTTT

size: NA
V: TRBV28
D: NA
J: TRBJ1-2
CDR3: CASSLINLKTPTYGYTF
DNA: TGTGCCAGCAGTTTAATTAATCTTAAAACCCCCACCTATGGCTACACCTTC

size: NA
V: TRBV5-6
D: TRBD1
J: TRBJ1-1
CDR3: CASSLGTGRNTEAFF
DNA: TGTGCCAGCAGCTTGGGGACAGGTCGAAACACTGAAGCTTTCTTT

size: few
V: TRBV18
D: TRBD1
J: TRBJ2-7
CDR3: CASSPTGGYEQYF
DNA: TGTGCCAGCTCACCGACAGGGGGCTACGAGCAGTACTTC

size: NA
V: TRBV7-9
D: NA
J: TRBJ1-1
CDR3: CASSLYSPSTEAFF
DNA: TGTGCCAGCAGCCTCTATTCCCCGTCCACTGAAGCTTTCTTT

size: NA
V: TRBV18
D: TRBD1
J: TRBJ1-4
CDR3: CASSPTGGAGEKLFF
DNA: TGTGCCAGCTCACCAACAGGGGGCGCGGGCGAAAAACTGTTTTTT

size: once
V: TRBV27
D: TRBD1
J: TRBJ1-2
CDR3: CASWDRGRGYTF
DNA: TGTGCCAGTTGGGACAGGGGGCGCGGCTACACCTTC

size: NA
V: TRBV28
D: NA
J: TRBJ2-7
CDR3: CASSSPGVRYEQYF
DNA: TGTGCCAGCAGTTCTCCCGGGGTCAGATACGAGCAGTACTTC